The 21 T cell receptor beta chains in this list originate from one sample, sequenced in a study of blood T cell repertoires in COVID-19. TCRdb's table, derived via immunoSEQ multiplex PCR, lists solely in-frame clones and lacks some. Among approximately 100,000 clones, 86% were seen once, and the ten largest hold 10%. The specimen sequenced was peripheral blood. The source of these receptors is a man aged 50 to 60 with acute or convalescent COVID-19.

The chain joins TRBV23-1 to TRBJ2-3; D remains ambiguous. TRBV23-1 has ORF status, its function being uncertain. There are 14 residues in the CDR3. The germline V and J ends were trimmed by 2 bases and 6 bases, with 12 bases remaining between them. The CDR3 DNA reads as TGCGCCAGCAGTCAAGTAGGTGAAGCGGATACGCAGTATTTT. It translates to CASSQVGEADTQYF.

The chain combines TRBV7-9 with TRBJ2-2; 14 nucleotides match TRBD2. Trimming cost V 3 bases and J 4 bases; bases outside gene matches: 1. The CDR3 length is 16 residues. CDR1 is SEHNR and CDR2 is FQNEAQ in the germline V gene (reference sequence). The CDR3, as DNA: TGTGCCAGCAGCTTGGGACTAGCGGGAGCCACCGGGGAGCTGTTTTTT. Amino acids: CASSLGLAGATGELFF.

The gene calls are TRBV5-5 and TRBJ2-3, with 7 bases that match TRBD1. Germline CDR1 reads SGHKS; CDR2 reads YYEKEE (reference sequence). The CDR3 has 15 amino acids. V dropped 6 bases and J dropped 10; count of bases not matched to a gene: 17. In DNA form, the CDR3 reads TGTGCCAGCAACGAAGGGACAGCCTCGCGGGTGGCGCAGTATTTT. Its protein is CASNEGTASRVAQYF. The full variable domain, in which reference TRBV5-5 and TRBJ2-3 provide the parts outside the CDR3, is DAGVTQSPTHLIKTRGQQVTLRCSPISGHKSVSWYQQVLGQGPQFIFQYYEKEERGRGNFPDRFSARQFPNYSSELNVNALLLGDSALYLCASNEGTASRVAQYFGPGTRLTVL.

This clone appeared a single time. CDR3 residues: CASSPWDSKDNEQFF. The CDR3 DNA reads TGTGCCAGCAGCCCCTGGGACAGCAAAGACAATGAGCAGTTCTTC. The V gene is TRBV7-6, the J gene TRBJ2-1; 7 nucleotides match TRBD1. The CDR3 has 15 amino acids. After removal of 5 bases from V and 5 bases from J, the junction contained 9 bases not matched to a gene. Per germline, CDR1 SGHVS and CDR2 FNYEAQ.

The chain combines TRBV5-1 with TRBJ1-4; 7 nucleotides agree with TRBD1. Germline CDR1 is SGHRS and CDR2 is YFSETQ. The CDR3 is made up of 15 amino acids. V gave up 3 bases and J gave up 6 bases; unmatched junction bases: 8. CDR3 DNA sequence: TGCGCCAGCAGCTCGGGGACAGAACGGGATGAAAAACTGTTTTTT. Translation: CASSSGTERDEKLFF.

The chain is built from TRBV27 and TRBJ2-7; TRBD2 matches 12 bases. J lost 1 base, V lost 5 bases, and 3 bases had no gene match. The CDR3 length is 15 residues. Germline loops: CDR1 MNHEY, CDR2 SMNVEV (reference sequence). CDR3 amino acids: CASSPGTSGSYEQYF. The CDR3 DNA sequence: TGTGCCAGCAGTCCTGGGACTAGCGGGTCCTACGAGCAGTACTTC.

The V and J genes are TRBV19 and TRBJ2-1; 12 bases fit TRBD2. The CDR3 has 17 residues. The germline gives CDR1 LNHDA, CDR2 SQIVND (reference sequence). Germline trimming cut 9 bases from V and 0 bases from J; bases unmatched to any gene: 9. The CDR3 DNA reads TGTGCCAGCTCGGGACTAGCGGGTGGACGCTCCTACAATGAGCAGTTCTTC. Its protein is CASSGLAGGRSYNEQFF.

V gene TRBV27 combines with J gene TRBJ2-2; tentative D call: TRBD2 (6 bases). V lost 5 bases and J 7 bases, leaving 14 bases between the germline ends. The CDR3 runs to 14 residues. Germline CDR1 reads MNHEY; CDR2 reads SMNVEV (reference sequence). The CDR3 sequence: CASSRTTLGGELFF. The CDR3 DNA is TGTGCCAGCAGTCGGACTACCTTGGGCGGGGAGCTGTTTTTT.

The genes are TRBV6-5 and TRBJ1-6, with D possibly matching TRBD1 (5 bases). The CDR3 is 13 amino acids. V was trimmed by 8 bases and J by 6 bases, leaving 11 bases between them. Germline assignment: CDR1 MNHEY and CDR2 SVGAGI. The CDR3 nucleotides are TGTGCCAGCGGGGGGTCGATTAATTCACCCCTCCACTTT. Translation gives CASGGSINSPLHF.

The chain couples TRBV5-1 to TRBJ2-7; tentative D call: TRBD1 (6 bases). The V and J ends lost 2 bases and 3 bases respectively, with 12 bases between them. This CDR3 comprises 14 residues. Germline assignment: CDR1 SGHRS and CDR2 YFSETQ. The chain's CDR3 is CASSLQGPFYEQYF. The CDR3 DNA reads TGCGCCAGCAGCTTACAGGGACCGTTCTACGAGCAGTACTTC.

This clone was picked up a small number of times. The chain uses TRBV4-1 and TRBJ2-3; tentative D call: TRBD2 (6 bases). The CDR3 has 15 residues. V dropped 5 bases and J dropped 2 bases, with 14 bases sitting between them. Germline CDR1 and CDR2: MGHRA and YSYEKL. The CDR3 loop is CASSDPGLFTDTQYF. The CDR3 DNA is TGCGCCAGCAGCGATCCGGGACTGTTCACAGATACGCAGTATTTT.

The sample holds a few counts of this clone. The J gene is TRBJ1-5, the V gene TRBV28; 11 nucleotides line up with TRBD1. Germline lookup yields CDR1 MDHEN and CDR2 SYDVKM. With 6 bases clipped from V and 6 bases from J, the junction kept 4 bases outside the gene matches. CDR3 size: 14 residues. The CDR3 DNA reads as TGTGCCAGCAGACCGGGACAGGGGGGTCAGCCCCAGCATTTT. Protein: CASRPGQGGQPQHF.

The chain combines TRBV19 with TRBJ1-5, with a possible D match to TRBD1 (5 bases). CDR3 size: 17 residues. V shed 6 bases and J shed 3 bases, with 21 bases lying between them. Per the germline V gene, CDR1 is LNHDA and CDR2 is SQIVND (reference sequence). Here the CDR3 DNA reads TGTGCCAGTAGGGACGAGTTGGGGCAGGGAATCAATCAGCCCCAGCATTTT. Translation: CASRDELGQGINQPQHF.

This chain connects TRBV6-5 to TRBJ1-1; weak D call: TRBD1 (6 bases). The CDR3 runs to 14 residues. From germline, CDR1 is MNHEY and CDR2 SVGAGI. V was cut by 7 bases and J by 0 bases, with 12 bases left in between. DNA of the CDR3: TGTGCCAGCACCCCGGGACATCTGAACACTGAAGCTTTCTTT. Amino acids: CASTPGHLNTEAFF.

The chain links TRBV5-1 to TRBJ2-7, with 8 bases aligning to TRBD1. V trimming: 2 bases; J trimming: 4 bases; junction bases outside the gene matches: 11. Looked up from germline, CDR1 is SGHRS and CDR2 is YFSETQ. The CDR3 is 16 amino acids. CDR3 in amino acids: CASSFQSGGLRYEQYF. DNA for the CDR3: TGCGCCAGCAGCTTTCAATCAGGGGGCCTGAGGTACGAGCAGTACTTC.

The J gene is TRBJ1-1, the V gene TRBV15, with 7 bases aligning to TRBD1. The CDR3 has 13 residues. The germline V gene has CDR1 LNHNV and CDR2 YYDKDF (reference sequence). V was clipped by 5 bases and J by 1 base; unmatched bases: 1. The CDR3 nucleotides read TGTGCCACCAGCCAGGGGGGGAACACTGAAGCTTTCTTT. Protein: CATSQGGNTEAFF.

The chain links TRBV28 to TRBJ1-1; a weak D match, TRBD1 (5 bases). Trimming shortened V by 5 bases and J by 10 bases, and 14 bases separated the two germline ends. The V gene's germline CDR1 is MDHEN and CDR2 SYDVKM. The length of the CDR3 is 12 residues. The CDR3 region is CASSVTRDGAFF. The CDR3 nucleotides are TGTGCCAGCAGTGTAACCAGGGATGGAGCTTTCTTT.

The CDR3 DNA follows: TGTGCCAGCAGCTTACTTAACTCTGGAAACACCATATATTTT. The encoded protein is CASSLLNSGNTIYF. V gene TRBV7-9 combines with J gene TRBJ1-3, with D uncertain. Germline CDR1 and CDR2: SEHNR and FQNEAQ (reference sequence). The CDR3 has 14 amino acids. Trimming pared 2 bases from V and 0 bases from J, leaving 5 bases between.

V and J are TRBV6-5 and TRBJ2-7; 7 bases map to TRBD1. Trimming removed 6 bases from V and 5 bases from J; junction bases left unmatched: 10. The CDR3 consists of 14 residues. Germline values: CDR1 MNHEY, CDR2 SVGAGI. The CDR3, as DNA: TGTGCCAGCAGCCCAGGGGGAAGTCTTCACGAGCAGTACTTC. Protein: CASSPGGSLHEQYF.

This clone was counted only a few times. CDR3 DNA sequence: TGTGCCAGCAGCTATGGAGGAACTAGCGGGGCTAGCACAGATACGCAGTATTTT. It is translated as CASSYGGTSGASTDTQYF. The chain joins TRBV11-3 to TRBJ2-3, with 10 nucleotides matching TRBD2. The germline V gene encodes CDR1 SGHNT and CDR2 YENEEA. Germline trimming cut 4 bases from V and 0 bases from J; bases unmatched to any gene: 10. The CDR3 covers 18 residues.

The genes are TRBV12-3 or TRBV12-4 and TRBJ1-1; weak D call: TRBD1 (5 bases). The CDR3 is 13 residues long. V lost 6 bases to trimming and J lost 10 bases, with 18 bases between them. CDR3 sequence (DNA): TGTGCCAGCAGCCCTCGTGGGGGGGAGGCAGCTTTCTTT. Its translation is CASSPRGGEAAFF.